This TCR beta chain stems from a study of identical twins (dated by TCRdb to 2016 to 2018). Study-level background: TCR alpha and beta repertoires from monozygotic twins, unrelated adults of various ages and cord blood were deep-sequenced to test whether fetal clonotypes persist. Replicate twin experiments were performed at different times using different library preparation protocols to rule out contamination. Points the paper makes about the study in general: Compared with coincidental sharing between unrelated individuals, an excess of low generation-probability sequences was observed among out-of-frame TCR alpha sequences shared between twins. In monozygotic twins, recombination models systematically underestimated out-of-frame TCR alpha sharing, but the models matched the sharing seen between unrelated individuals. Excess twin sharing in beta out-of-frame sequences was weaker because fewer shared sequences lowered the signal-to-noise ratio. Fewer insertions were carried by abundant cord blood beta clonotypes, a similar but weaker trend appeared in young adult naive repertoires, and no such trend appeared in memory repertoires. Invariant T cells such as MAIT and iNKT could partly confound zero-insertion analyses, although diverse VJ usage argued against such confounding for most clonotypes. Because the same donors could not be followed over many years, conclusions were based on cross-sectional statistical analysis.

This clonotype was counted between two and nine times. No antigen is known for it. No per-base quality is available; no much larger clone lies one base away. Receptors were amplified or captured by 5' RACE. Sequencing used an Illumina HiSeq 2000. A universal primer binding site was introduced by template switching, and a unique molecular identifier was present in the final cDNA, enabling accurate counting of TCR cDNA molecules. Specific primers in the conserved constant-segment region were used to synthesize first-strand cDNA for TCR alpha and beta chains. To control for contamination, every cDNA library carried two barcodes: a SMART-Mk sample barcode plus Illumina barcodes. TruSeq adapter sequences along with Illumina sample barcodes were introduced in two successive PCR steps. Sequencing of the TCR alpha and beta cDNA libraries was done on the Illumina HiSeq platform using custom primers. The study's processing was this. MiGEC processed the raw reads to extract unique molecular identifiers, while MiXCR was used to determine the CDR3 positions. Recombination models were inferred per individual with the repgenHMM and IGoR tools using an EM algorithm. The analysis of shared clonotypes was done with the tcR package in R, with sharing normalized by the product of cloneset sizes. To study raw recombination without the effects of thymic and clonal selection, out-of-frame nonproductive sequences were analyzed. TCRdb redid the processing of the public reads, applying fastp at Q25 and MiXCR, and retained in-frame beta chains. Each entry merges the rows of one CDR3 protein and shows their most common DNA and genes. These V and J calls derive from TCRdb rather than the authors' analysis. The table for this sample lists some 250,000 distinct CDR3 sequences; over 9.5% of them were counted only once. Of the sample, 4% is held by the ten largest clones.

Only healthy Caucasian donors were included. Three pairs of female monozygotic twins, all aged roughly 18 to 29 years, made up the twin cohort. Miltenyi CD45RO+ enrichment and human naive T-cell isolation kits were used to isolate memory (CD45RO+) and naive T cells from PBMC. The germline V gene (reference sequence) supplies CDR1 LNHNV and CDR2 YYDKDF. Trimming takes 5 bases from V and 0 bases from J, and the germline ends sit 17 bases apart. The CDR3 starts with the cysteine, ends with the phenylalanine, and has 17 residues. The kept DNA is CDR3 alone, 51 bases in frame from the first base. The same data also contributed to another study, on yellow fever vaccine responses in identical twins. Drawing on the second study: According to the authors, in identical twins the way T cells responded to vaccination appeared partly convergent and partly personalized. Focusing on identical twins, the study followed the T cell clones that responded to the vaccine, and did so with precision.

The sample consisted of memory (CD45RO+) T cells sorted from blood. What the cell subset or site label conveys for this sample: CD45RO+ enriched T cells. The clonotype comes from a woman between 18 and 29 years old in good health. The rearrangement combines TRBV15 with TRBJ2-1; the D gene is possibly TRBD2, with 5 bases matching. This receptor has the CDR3 CATSPSTDRDSYNEQFF. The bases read TGTGCCACCAGCCCCTCTACCGATCGGGACTCCTACAATGAGCAGTTCTTC.